This section outlines one TCR beta chain sequence together with its context. No antigen is known for it. These data come from a study of CD8+CD57+ T cells in acquired aplastic anemia. As for the study in general: The study obtained an average of 3.2 ug of DNA from sorted CD4+ and CD8+ cells. Mean read depth for CD4+ cells from healthy donors was approximately 10 million.

With 4 bases removed from V and 2 bases from J, the gap between germline ends came to 10 bases. The length of the CDR3 is 14 residues. Looked up from germline, CDR1 is LNHNV and CDR2 is YYDKDF (reference sequence). TCR beta VDJ combinations and CDR3 sequences were profiled from genomic DNA. TCRdb processed the reads anew with MiXCR; each CDR3 protein has one entry. The data contain 350,000 to 450,000 distinct CDR3 sequences, 65% to 80% of them singletons. Study-wide results and caveats: Sharing between patients and controls was observed for twenty-nine CD8+ CDR3 sequences.

This TCR was sampled from a human donor in good health, serving as a control. Specimen: sorted CD4+, CD8+, or CD8+CD57+ T cells (not recorded which) from PBMCs. The chain couples TRBV15 to TRBJ2-3; no definite D call. CDR3: CATSTDGYTDTQYF. For the CDR3, the DNA is TGTGCCACCAGCACGGACGGTTACACAGATACGCAGTATTTT.